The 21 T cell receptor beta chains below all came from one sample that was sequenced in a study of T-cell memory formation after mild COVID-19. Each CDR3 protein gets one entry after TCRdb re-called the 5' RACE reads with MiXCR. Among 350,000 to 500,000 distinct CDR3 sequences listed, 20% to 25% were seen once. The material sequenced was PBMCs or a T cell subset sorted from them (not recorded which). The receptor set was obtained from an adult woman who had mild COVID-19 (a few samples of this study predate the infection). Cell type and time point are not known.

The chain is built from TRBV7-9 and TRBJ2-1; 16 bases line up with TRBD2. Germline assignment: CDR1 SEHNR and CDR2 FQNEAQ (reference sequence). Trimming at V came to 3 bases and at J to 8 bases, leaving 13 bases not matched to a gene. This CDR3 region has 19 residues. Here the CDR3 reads CASSLKRGTSGGVVHEQFF. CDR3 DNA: TGTGCCAGCAGCTTGAAGAGAGGGACTAGCGGGGGGGTAGTCCATGAGCAGTTCTTC.

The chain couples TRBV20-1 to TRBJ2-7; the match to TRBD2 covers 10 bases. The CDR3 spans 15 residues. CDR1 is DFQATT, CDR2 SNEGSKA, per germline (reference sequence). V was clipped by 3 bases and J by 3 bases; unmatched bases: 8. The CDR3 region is CSARLLAGLGYEQYF. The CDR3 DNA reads TGCAGTGCTAGGCTACTAGCGGGGTTGGGCTACGAGCAGTACTTC.

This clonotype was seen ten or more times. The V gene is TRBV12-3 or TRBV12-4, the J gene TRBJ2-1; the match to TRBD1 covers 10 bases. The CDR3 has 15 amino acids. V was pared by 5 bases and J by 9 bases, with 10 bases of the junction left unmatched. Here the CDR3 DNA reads TGTGCCAGCAGTCCGACAGGGGGCAAGCAGGGTGAGCAGTTCTTC. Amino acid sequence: CASSPTGGKQGEQFF.

CDR3 sequence reads: CAWSVRIGETQYF. CDR3 bases: TGTGCCTGGAGTGTCCGGATCGGAGAGACCCAGTACTTC. The genes are TRBV30 and TRBJ2-5; D gene ambiguous. The CDR3 totals 13 residues. Per germline, CDR1 GTSNPN and CDR2 SVGIG (reference sequence). V lost 0 bases and J lost 4, with 9 bases in between.

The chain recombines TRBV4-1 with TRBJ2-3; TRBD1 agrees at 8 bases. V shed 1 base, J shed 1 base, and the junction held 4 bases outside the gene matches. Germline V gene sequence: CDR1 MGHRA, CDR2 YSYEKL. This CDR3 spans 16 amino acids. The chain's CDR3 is CASSQGQGWGTDTQYF. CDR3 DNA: TGCGCCAGCAGCCAAGGACAGGGGTGGGGCACAGATACGCAGTATTTT.

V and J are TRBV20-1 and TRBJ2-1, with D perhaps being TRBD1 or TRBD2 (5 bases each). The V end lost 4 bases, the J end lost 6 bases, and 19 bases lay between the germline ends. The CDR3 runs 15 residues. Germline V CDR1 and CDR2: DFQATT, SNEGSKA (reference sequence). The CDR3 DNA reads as TGCAGTGCTACCCGACCCCTCACTAGGGGCAATGAGCAGTTCTTC. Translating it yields CSATRPLTRGNEQFF.

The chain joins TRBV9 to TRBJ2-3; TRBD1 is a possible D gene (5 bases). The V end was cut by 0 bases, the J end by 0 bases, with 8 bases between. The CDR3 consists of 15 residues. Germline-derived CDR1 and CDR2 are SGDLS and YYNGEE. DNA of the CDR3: TGTGCCAGCAGCGTAGGGTCAGGGAGCACAGATACGCAGTATTTT. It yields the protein CASSVGSGSTDTQYF.

CDR3 sequence: CASSAGQASYEQYF. The CDR3 region has the DNA TGTGCCAGCAGTGCTGGACAGGCCTCCTACGAGCAGTACTTC. The chain uses TRBV12-3 or TRBV12-4 and TRBJ2-7; 7 bases fit TRBD1. The CDR3 loop spans 14 amino acids. Trimming cost V 5 bases and J 0 bases; bases outside gene matches: 4.

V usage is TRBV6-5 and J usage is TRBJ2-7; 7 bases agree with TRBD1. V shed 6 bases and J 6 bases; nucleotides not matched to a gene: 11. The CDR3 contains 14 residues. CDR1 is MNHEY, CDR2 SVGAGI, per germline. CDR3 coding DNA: TGTGCCAGCAGCCGGGACAGTATTATGGGCGAGCAGTACTTC. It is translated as CASSRDSIMGEQYF.

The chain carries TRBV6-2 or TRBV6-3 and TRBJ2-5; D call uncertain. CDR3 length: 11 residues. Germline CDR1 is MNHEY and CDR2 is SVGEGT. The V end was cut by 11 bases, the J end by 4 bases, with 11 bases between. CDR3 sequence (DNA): TGTGCCGGTAGCCTTTTAGAGACCCAGTACTTC. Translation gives CAGSLLETQYF.

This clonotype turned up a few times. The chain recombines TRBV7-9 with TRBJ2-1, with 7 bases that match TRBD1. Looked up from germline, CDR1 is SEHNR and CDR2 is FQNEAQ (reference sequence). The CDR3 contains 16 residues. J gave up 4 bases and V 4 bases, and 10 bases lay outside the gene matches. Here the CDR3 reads CASSSQRGDRYNEQFF. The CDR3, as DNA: TGTGCCAGCAGCTCCCAACGAGGGGACAGATACAATGAGCAGTTCTTC.

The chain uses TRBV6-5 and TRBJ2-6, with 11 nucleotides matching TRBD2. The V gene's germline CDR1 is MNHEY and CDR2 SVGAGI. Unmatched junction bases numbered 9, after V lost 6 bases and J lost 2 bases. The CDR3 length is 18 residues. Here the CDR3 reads CASSHLAGGGTGANVLTF. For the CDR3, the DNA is TGTGCCAGCAGCCATCTAGCGGGAGGCGGTACTGGGGCCAACGTCCTGACTTTC.

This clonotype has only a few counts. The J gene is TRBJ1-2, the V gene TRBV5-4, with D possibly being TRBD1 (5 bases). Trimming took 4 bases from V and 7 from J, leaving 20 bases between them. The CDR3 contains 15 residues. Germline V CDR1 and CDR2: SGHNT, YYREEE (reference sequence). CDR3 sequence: CASSPLAGLASGYTF. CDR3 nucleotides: TGTGCCAGCAGCCCACTTGCAGGGTTGGCTAGTGGCTACACCTTC. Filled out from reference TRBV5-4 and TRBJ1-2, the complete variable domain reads ETGVTQSPTHLIKTRGQQVTLRCSSQSGHNTVSWYQQALGQGPQFIFQYYREEENGRGNFPPRFSGLQFPNYSSELNVNALELDDSALYLCASSPLAGLASGYTFGSGTRLTVV.

This CDR3 is CASSSGSSQETQYF. The CDR3 nucleotides read TGCGCCAGCAGCTCGGGATCGAGCCAAGAGACCCAGTACTTC. The V gene is TRBV5-1, the J gene TRBJ2-5; tentative D call: TRBD2 (5 bases). The CDR3 sequence is 14 residues long. With 3 bases removed from V and 1 base from J, the gap between germline ends came to 10 bases. Germline CDR1 is SGHRS and CDR2 is YFSETQ.

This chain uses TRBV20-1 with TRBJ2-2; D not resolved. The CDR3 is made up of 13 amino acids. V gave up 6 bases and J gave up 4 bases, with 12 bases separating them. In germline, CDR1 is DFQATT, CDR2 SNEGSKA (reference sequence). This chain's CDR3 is CSARTDITGELFF. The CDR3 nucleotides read TGCAGTGCACGGACCGATATCACCGGGGAGCTGTTTTTT.

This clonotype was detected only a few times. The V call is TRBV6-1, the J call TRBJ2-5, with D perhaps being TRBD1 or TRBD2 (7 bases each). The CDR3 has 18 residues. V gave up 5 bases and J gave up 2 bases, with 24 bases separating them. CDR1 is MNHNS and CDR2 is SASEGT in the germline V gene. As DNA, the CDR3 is TGTGCCAGCAGTACGCAGCCCGGACTCAGGGGGGGACAAGAGACCCAGTACTTC. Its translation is CASSTQPGLRGGQETQYF.

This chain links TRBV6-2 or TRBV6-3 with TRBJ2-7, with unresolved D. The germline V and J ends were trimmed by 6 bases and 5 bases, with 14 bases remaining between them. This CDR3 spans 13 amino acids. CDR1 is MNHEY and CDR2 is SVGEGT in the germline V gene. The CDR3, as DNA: TGTGCCAGCAGAAGGGCGAATGGGGACGAGCAGTACTTC. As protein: CASRRANGDEQYF.

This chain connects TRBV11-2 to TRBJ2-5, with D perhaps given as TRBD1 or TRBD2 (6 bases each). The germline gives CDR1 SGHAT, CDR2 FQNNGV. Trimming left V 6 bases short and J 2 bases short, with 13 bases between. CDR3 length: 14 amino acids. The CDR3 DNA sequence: TGTGCCAGCAGATTCACAGGGAGGCAAGAGACCCAGTACTTC. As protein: CASRFTGRQETQYF.

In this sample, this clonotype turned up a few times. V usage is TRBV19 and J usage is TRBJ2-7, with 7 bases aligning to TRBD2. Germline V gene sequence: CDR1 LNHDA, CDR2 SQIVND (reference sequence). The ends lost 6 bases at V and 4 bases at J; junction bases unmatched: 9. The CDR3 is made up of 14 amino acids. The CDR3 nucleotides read TGTGCCAGTAGCCGGGAGGACTTATCTTACGAGCAGTACTTC. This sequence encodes CASSREDLSYEQYF.

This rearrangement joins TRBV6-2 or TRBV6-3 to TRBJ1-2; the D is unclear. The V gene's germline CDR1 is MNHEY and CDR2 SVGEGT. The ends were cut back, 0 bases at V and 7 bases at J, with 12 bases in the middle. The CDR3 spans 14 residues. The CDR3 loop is CASSYSEGFGGYTF. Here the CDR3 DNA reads TGTGCCAGCAGTTACTCGGAAGGGTTCGGTGGCTACACCTTC.

CDR3 loop: CATSRDREAFF. CDR3 nucleotide sequence: TGTGCCACCAGCAGAGACAGGGAAGCTTTCTTT. This chain uses TRBV15 with TRBJ1-1, with no clear D. With 0 bases removed from V and 8 bases from J, the gap between germline ends came to 4 bases. Germline V gives CDR1 LNHNV, CDR2 YYDKDF (reference sequence). The CDR3 runs to 11 residues.